The entry below gives a single T cell receptor beta chain sequence along with its context. What it binds is unknown. The data were obtained in a study of blood T cells in healthy people across ages. A second 7 to 11 cycle PCR used barcoded and J-beta primers. A tag from a template-switch adaptor with 12 random nucleotides marked each cDNA molecule. Each CDR3 protein gets one entry after TCRdb re-called the 5' RACE reads with MiXCR. The table includes about 800,000 distinct CDR3 sequences, about half detected once. This CDR3 region has 17 residues. The trim removed 5 bases at V and 7 bases at J, leaving 12 bases unmatched. The germline V gene has CDR1 SGHRS and CDR2 YFSETQ. General observations from the study: Compared with aged donors, long-lived donors showed fewer expanded clones, suggesting selection.

Sequenced input: blood. The receptor was derived from an older man in good health. The V and J genes are TRBV5-1 and TRBJ2-1; 13 nucleotides align to TRBD2. CDR3 nucleotides: TGCGCCAGCAGTTATGGGGGGACTAGCGGGAATTTAAATGAGCAGTTCTTC. Translating it yields CASSYGGTSGNLNEQFF.